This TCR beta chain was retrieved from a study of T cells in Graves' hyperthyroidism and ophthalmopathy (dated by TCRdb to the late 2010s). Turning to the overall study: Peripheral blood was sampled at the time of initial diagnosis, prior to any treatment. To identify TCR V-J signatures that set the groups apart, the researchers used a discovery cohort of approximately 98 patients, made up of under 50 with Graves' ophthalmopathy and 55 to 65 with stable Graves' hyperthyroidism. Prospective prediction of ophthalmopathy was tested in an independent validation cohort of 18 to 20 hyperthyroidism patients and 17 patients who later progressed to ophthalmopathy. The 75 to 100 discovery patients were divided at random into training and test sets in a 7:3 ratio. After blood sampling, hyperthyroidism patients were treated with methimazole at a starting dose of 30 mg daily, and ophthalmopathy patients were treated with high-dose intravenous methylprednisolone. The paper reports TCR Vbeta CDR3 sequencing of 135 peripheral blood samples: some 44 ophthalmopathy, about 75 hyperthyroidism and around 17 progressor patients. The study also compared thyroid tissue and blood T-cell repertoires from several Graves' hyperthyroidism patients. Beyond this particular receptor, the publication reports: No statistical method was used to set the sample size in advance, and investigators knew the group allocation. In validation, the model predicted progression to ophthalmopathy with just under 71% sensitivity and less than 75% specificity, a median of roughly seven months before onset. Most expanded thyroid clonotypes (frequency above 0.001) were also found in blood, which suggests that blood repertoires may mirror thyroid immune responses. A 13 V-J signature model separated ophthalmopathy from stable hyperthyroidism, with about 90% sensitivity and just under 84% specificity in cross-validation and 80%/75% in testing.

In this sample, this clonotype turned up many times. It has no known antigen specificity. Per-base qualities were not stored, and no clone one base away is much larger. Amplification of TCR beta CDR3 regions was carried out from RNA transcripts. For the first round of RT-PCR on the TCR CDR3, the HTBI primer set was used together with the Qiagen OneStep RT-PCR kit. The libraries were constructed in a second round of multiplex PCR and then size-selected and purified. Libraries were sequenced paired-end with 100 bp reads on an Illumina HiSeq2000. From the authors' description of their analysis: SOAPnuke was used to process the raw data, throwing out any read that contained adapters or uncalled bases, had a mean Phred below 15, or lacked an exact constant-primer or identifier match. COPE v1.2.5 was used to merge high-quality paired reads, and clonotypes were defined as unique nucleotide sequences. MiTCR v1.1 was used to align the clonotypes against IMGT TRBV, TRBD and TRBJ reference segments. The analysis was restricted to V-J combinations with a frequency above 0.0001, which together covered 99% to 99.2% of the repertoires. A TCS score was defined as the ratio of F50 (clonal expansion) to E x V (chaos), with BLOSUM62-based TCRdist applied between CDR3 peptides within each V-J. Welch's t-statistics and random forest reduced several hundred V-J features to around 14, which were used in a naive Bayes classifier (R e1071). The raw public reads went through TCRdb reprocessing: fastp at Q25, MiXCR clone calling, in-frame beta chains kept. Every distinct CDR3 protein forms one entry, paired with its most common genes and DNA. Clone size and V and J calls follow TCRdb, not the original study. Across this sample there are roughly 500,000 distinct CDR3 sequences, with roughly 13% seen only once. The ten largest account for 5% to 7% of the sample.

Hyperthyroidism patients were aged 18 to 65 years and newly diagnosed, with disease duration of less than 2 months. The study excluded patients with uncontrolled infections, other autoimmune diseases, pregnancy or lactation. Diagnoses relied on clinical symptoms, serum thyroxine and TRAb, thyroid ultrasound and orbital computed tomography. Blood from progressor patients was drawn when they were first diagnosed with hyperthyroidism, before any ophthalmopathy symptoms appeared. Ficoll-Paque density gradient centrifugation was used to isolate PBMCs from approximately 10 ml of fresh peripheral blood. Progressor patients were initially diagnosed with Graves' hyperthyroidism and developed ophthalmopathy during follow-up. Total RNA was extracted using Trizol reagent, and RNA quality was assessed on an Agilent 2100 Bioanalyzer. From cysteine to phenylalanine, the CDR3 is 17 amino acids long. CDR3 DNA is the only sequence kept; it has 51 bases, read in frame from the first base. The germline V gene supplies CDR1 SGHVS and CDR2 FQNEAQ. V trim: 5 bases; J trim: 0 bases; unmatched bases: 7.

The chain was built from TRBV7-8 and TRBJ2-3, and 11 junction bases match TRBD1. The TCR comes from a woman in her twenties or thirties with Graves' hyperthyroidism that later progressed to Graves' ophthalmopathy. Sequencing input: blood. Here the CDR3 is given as CASSRTGGASSTDTQYF. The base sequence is TGTGCCAGCAGCAGGACAGGGGGCGCATCTAGCACAGATACGCAGTATTTT.